The rows below give T cell receptor beta chains drawn from one sample of a study of blood T cell repertoires in COVID-19. Here immunoSEQ multiplex PCR was the method, and the copy in TCRdb shows in-frame clones only, minus some. The sample includes over 200,000 clones, about 90% of them seen just once. Sequencing was carried out using peripheral blood. Every receptor here comes from a woman aged 60-75 years with acute or convalescent COVID-19. Both conserved end residues are part of each CDR3. Each record gives: clone size, D gene, V gene, J gene, CDR3 protein, CDR3 DNA. D genes are given only for firm matches. A clone size is listed for some rows: how often the clone was seen (once, few, many), or a class if it is expanded.

clone_size: .; d_call: TRBD1; v_call: TRBV24-1; j_call: TRBJ2-1; cdr3_aa: CATSEMDRGTYNEQFF; cdr3_nt: TGTGCCACCAGTGAAATGGACAGGGGGACCTACAATGAGCAGTTCTTC
clone_size: .; d_call: .; v_call: TRBV15; j_call: TRBJ2-1; cdr3_aa: CATSRKRAVFDPNEQFF; cdr3_nt: TGTGCCACCAGCCGAAAGCGAGCGGTATTTGATCCCAATGAGCAGTTCTTC
clone_size: .; d_call: .; v_call: TRBV5-1; j_call: TRBJ2-3; cdr3_aa: CASSLGVRDTDTQYF; cdr3_nt: TGCGCCAGCAGCTTGGGGGTCAGGGACACAGATACGCAGTATTTT
clone_size: .; d_call: .; v_call: TRBV6-1; j_call: TRBJ1-2; cdr3_aa: CASSEGTVVGYTF; cdr3_nt: TGTGCCAGCAGTGAAGGGACAGTGGTGGGCTACACCTTC
clone_size: .; d_call: .; v_call: TRBV3-1/TRBV3-2; j_call: TRBJ1-2; cdr3_aa: CASSQGLQVPYGYTF; cdr3_nt: TGTGCCAGCAGCCAAGGTCTGCAGGTCCCCTATGGCTACACCTTC
clone_size: .; d_call: TRBD2; v_call: TRBV10-1; j_call: TRBJ2-3; cdr3_aa: CASQAGGSTDTQYF; cdr3_nt: TGCGCCAGCCAAGCGGGGGGGAGCACAGATACGCAGTATTTT
clone_size: .; d_call: TRBD2; v_call: TRBV7-3; j_call: TRBJ2-1; cdr3_aa: CASSRTSGGRNEQFF; cdr3_nt: TGTGCCAGCAGCCGCACTAGCGGGGGGCGCAATGAGCAGTTCTTC
clone_size: .; d_call: .; v_call: TRBV7-9; j_call: TRBJ2-1; cdr3_aa: CASSHWSLNEQFF; cdr3_nt: TGTGCCAGCAGCCACTGGTCCCTCAATGAGCAGTTCTTC
clone_size: .; d_call: .; v_call: TRBV6-6; j_call: TRBJ2-7; cdr3_aa: CASSYVESPYEQYF; cdr3_nt: TGTGCCAGCAGTTACGTAGAGAGCCCCTACGAGCAGTACTTC
clone_size: .; d_call: .; v_call: TRBV11-2; j_call: TRBJ2-1; cdr3_aa: CASSFAGNYNEQFF; cdr3_nt: TGTGCCAGCAGCTTTGCGGGAAACTACAATGAGCAGTTCTTC
clone_size: few; d_call: TRBD2; v_call: TRBV5-1; j_call: TRBJ2-2; cdr3_aa: CASSPPGLAGAGELFF; cdr3_nt: TGCGCCAGCAGCCCTCCGGGACTAGCGGGAGCCGGGGAGCTGTTTTTT
clone_size: .; d_call: .; v_call: TRBV12-2; j_call: TRBJ1-1; cdr3_aa: CASRLNSKGGGDTEAFF; cdr3_nt: TGTGCAAGTCGTTTAAACTCAAAGGGCGGAGGGGACACTGAAGCTTTCTTT
clone_size: .; d_call: TRBD1; v_call: TRBV7-9; j_call: TRBJ2-4; cdr3_aa: CASSSAGGKNIQYF; cdr3_nt: TGTGCCAGCAGCTCCGCAGGGGGCAAAAACATTCAGTACTTC
clone_size: .; d_call: .; v_call: TRBV5-1; j_call: TRBJ2-6; cdr3_aa: CASSSTGAGANVLTF; cdr3_nt: TGCGCCAGCAGCTCTACGGGGGCTGGGGCCAACGTCCTGACTTTC
clone_size: .; d_call: .; v_call: TRBV7-2; j_call: TRBJ2-3; cdr3_aa: CASSLARGRGTDTQYF; cdr3_nt: TGTGCCAGCAGCTTAGCCAGGGGAAGAGGCACAGATACGCAGTATTTT
clone_size: .; d_call: TRBD2; v_call: TRBV7-9; j_call: TRBJ2-3; cdr3_aa: CASKTSGIADTQYF; cdr3_nt: TGTGCCAGCAAGACTAGCGGGATTGCAGATACGCAGTATTTT
clone_size: .; d_call: TRBD1; v_call: TRBV19; j_call: TRBJ1-2; cdr3_aa: CASSIDLGQVNYGYTF; cdr3_nt: TGTGCCAGTAGTATAGATCTCGGACAGGTAAACTATGGCTACACCTTC
clone_size: .; d_call: TRBD2; v_call: TRBV7-2; j_call: TRBJ2-5; cdr3_aa: CASSRSGRGETQYF; cdr3_nt: TGTGCCAGCAGCCGTAGCGGGAGGGGGGAGACCCAGTACTTC
clone_size: few; d_call: .; v_call: TRBV1; j_call: TRBJ2-2; cdr3_aa: CTSSQARTSGAPNTGELFF; cdr3_nt: TGCACCAGCAGCCAAGCTCGCACTAGCGGGGCTCCGAACACCGGGGAGCTGTTTTTT
clone_size: .; d_call: .; v_call: TRBV4-1; j_call: TRBJ2-3; cdr3_aa: CASSQDWRRLGDTQYF; cdr3_nt: TGCGCCAGCAGCCAAGACTGGCGGAGGCTGGGAGATACGCAGTATTTT
clone_size: .; d_call: .; v_call: TRBV11-2; j_call: TRBJ1-2; cdr3_aa: CASSSSTRYGYTF; cdr3_nt: TGTGCCAGCAGCTCCTCTACCCGCTATGGCTACACCTTC
clone_size: once; d_call: TRBD2; v_call: TRBV5-1; j_call: TRBJ2-3; cdr3_aa: CASRSGSYTDTQYF; cdr3_nt: TGCGCCAGCAGAAGCGGGAGTTACACAGATACGCAGTATTTT
clone_size: .; d_call: .; v_call: TRBV20-1; j_call: TRBJ1-5; cdr3_aa: CSARDWGAQHF; cdr3_nt: TGCAGTGCTAGAGATTGGGGGGCCCAGCATTTT
clone_size: .; d_call: TRBD1; v_call: TRBV28; j_call: TRBJ1-4; cdr3_aa: CATRTGREGRNEKLFF; cdr3_nt: TGTGCCACCCGGACAGGGAGGGAGGGGCGTAATGAAAAACTGTTTTTT
clone_size: .; d_call: .; v_call: TRBV14; j_call: TRBJ1-1; cdr3_aa: CASSQDWGLRTEAFF; cdr3_nt: TGTGCCAGCAGCCAAGATTGGGGGCTTCGCACTGAAGCTTTCTTT
clone_size: .; d_call: TRBD2; v_call: TRBV28; j_call: TRBJ2-7; cdr3_aa: CASRRGAGTSGAYEQYF; cdr3_nt: TGTGCCAGCAGGCGGGGTGCTGGAACTAGCGGGGCCTACGAGCAGTACTTC
clone_size: .; d_call: .; v_call: TRBV2; j_call: TRBJ1-2; cdr3_aa: CASSNRQYGNGYTF; cdr3_nt: TGTGCCAGCAGTAATAGACAGTATGGTAATGGCTACACCTTC
clone_size: .; d_call: .; v_call: TRBV21-1; j_call: TRBJ1-2; cdr3_aa: CASTLPKTF; cdr3_nt: TGTGCCAGCACCCTACCTAAAACCTTC
clone_size: .; d_call: TRBD1; v_call: TRBV12-3/TRBV12-4; j_call: TRBJ1-2; cdr3_aa: CAISGQGRYGYTF; cdr3_nt: TGTGCCATCTCTGGACAGGGGCGCTATGGCTACACCTTC
clone_size: few; d_call: .; v_call: TRBV6-5; j_call: TRBJ1-2; cdr3_aa: CASIRQVNYGYTF; cdr3_nt: TGTGCCAGCATTAGACAGGTGAACTATGGCTACACCTTC
clone_size: .; d_call: .; v_call: TRBV19; j_call: TRBJ1-3; cdr3_aa: CASSISRAGNTIYF; cdr3_nt: TGTGCCAGTAGTATCTCCAGGGCTGGAAACACCATATATTTT
clone_size: .; d_call: .; v_call: TRBV12-2; j_call: TRBJ2-2; cdr3_aa: CASRLNPGSYGNTGELFF; cdr3_nt: TGTGCAAGTCGCTTAAACCCCGGGTCCTACGGTAACACCGGGGAGCTGTTTTTT
clone_size: .; d_call: TRBD2; v_call: TRBV15; j_call: TRBJ2-2; cdr3_aa: CASSRGGGTGELFF; cdr3_nt: TGTGCCTCCTCACGGGGGGGAGGGACCGGGGAGCTGTTTTTT
clone_size: .; d_call: TRBD1; v_call: TRBV5-8; j_call: TRBJ2-7; cdr3_aa: CASSRPGQGYEQYF; cdr3_nt: TGTGCCAGCAGCAGACCGGGACAGGGCTACGAGCAGTACTTC
clone_size: .; d_call: .; v_call: TRBV19; j_call: TRBJ1-6; cdr3_aa: CASSMAVPSNSPLHF; cdr3_nt: TGTGCCAGTAGTATGGCAGTCCCCAGTAATTCACCCCTCCACTTT
clone_size: .; d_call: .; v_call: TRBV5-6; j_call: TRBJ2-7; cdr3_aa: CASSLTGTNDEQYF; cdr3_nt: TGTGCCAGCAGCTTGACAGGGACCAATGACGAGCAGTACTTC
clone_size: .; d_call: TRBD1; v_call: TRBV7-6; j_call: TRBJ2-5; cdr3_aa: CASRRDRIIQETQYF; cdr3_nt: TGTGCCAGCCGACGGGACAGAATTATACAAGAGACCCAGTACTTC
clone_size: .; d_call: .; v_call: TRBV5-1; j_call: TRBJ1-1; cdr3_aa: CASSLGAGYTEAFF; cdr3_nt: TGCGCCAGCAGCTTAGGGGCGGGATACACTGAAGCTTTCTTT
clone_size: .; d_call: .; v_call: TRBV12-3/TRBV12-4; j_call: TRBJ1-6; cdr3_aa: CASSYNRVSALHF; cdr3_nt: TGTGCCAGCAGTTACAACAGGGTATCAGCCCTCCACTTT
clone_size: .; d_call: .; v_call: TRBV19; j_call: TRBJ1-5; cdr3_aa: CASSITPPRSQPQHF; cdr3_nt: TGTGCCAGTAGTATAACTCCCCCGAGGAGTCAGCCCCAGCATTTT
clone_size: .; d_call: .; v_call: TRBV7-2; j_call: TRBJ1-1; cdr3_aa: CASSHNQGSTPQAFF; cdr3_nt: TGTGCCAGCAGCCACAATCAGGGGTCGACACCTCAAGCTTTCTTT
clone_size: .; d_call: .; v_call: TRBV5-1; j_call: TRBJ2-1; cdr3_aa: CASKTESYNEQFF; cdr3_nt: TGCGCCAGCAAAACGGAGTCCTACAATGAGCAGTTCTTC